This is a list of T cell receptor beta chains from one sample in a study of shared T cell receptors in the human thymus. Assay: immunoSEQ multiplex PCR; the TCRdb copy retains only in-frame clones and omits some. The data show 600,000 to 900,000 clones, approximately 83% seen once. The sample was also reused in another study, on human thymus T cells.

What was sequenced was thymocytes. These receptors all come from a girl less than two years old with a congenital heart defect. Each CDR3 is given with its conserved first and last residue. The D gene is left open where the match is weak. Rows give clone size only sometimes, using once, few, many, or a class for an expanded clone.

D | size | J | V | CDR3 | DNA
. | . | TRBJ2-7 | TRBV7-2 | CASSFSDPPGSYEQYF | TGTGCCAGCAGCTTCTCAGATCCCCCAGGCTCCTACGAGCAGTACTTC
. | . | TRBJ2-7 | TRBV19 | CASSIDPGDEQYF | TGTGCCAGTAGTATAGATCCAGGGGACGAGCAGTACTTC
. | . | TRBJ2-1 | TRBV7-7 | CASSLTVNNEQFF | TGTGCCAGCAGCTTAACAGTTAACAATGAGCAGTTCTTC
. | . | TRBJ1-5 | TRBV7-2 | CASSLTLGEGSNQPQHF | TGTGCCAGCAGCTTAACGTTGGGAGAGGGTAGCAATCAGCCCCAGCATTTT
. | . | TRBJ1-1 | TRBV5-5 | CASPPIGGVGWMNTEAFF | TGTGCCAGCCCCCCGATCGGCGGGGTCGGTTGGATGAACACTGAAGCTTTCTTT
. | . | TRBJ1-3 | TRBV5-4 | CASSFGGEGWGNTIYF | TGTGCCAGCAGCTTCGGCGGTGAGGGCTGGGGAAACACCATATATTTT
TRBD2 | few | TRBJ2-5 | TRBV6-1 | CASSSPGGQETQYF | TGTGCCAGCAGTTCCCCGGGGGGCCAAGAGACCCAGTACTTC
. | . | TRBJ2-7 | TRBV15 | CATSRDPSSYEQYF | TGTGCCACCAGCAGAGATCCTAGCTCCTACGAGCAGTACTTC
TRBD2 | . | TRBJ2-5 | TRBV29-1 | CSGLPREGRLKETQYF | TGCAGCGGATTACCCAGGGAGGGTCGGCTGAAAGAGACCCAGTACTTC
TRBD1 | . | TRBJ1-1 | TRBV5-1 | CASSLRQGRTEAFF | TGCGCCAGCAGCTTAAGACAGGGGAGGACTGAAGCTTTCTTT
. | . | TRBJ1-2 | TRBV4-3 | CASSHRGTRGSVIYGYTF | TGCGCCAGCAGCCATAGGGGGACCAGGGGCTCTGTTATCTATGGCTACACCTTC
TRBD1 | . | TRBJ2-7 | TRBV5-1 | CASRGTGQSYEQYF | TGCGCCAGCAGGGGAACGGGACAGTCCTACGAGCAGTACTTC
. | . | TRBJ1-2 | TRBV4-3 | CASSQDRVLENYGYTF | TGCGCCAGCAGCCAAGATCGGGTTCTAGAAAACTATGGCTACACCTTC
TRBD1 | few | TRBJ1-1 | TRBV23-1 | CASSQYRRDRSSKTLNTEAFF | TGCGCCAGCAGTCAATACAGACGGGACAGATCAAGTAAGACGCTTAACACTGAAGCTTTCTTT
. | . | TRBJ2-3 | TRBV6-5 | CASSGRQTSTDTQYF | TGTGCCAGCAGCGGCCGACAGACTAGCACAGATACGCAGTATTTT
. | . | TRBJ2-3 | TRBV5-1 | CASSPAGQALTDTQYF | TGCGCCAGCTCCCCAGCGGGACAGGCCCTCACAGATACGCAGTATTTT
. | . | TRBJ2-2 | TRBV15 | CATSSTILGRLGGTGELFF | TGTGCCACCAGCAGCACGATCCTTGGCAGACTAGGTGGGACCGGGGAGCTGTTTTTT
TRBD1 | . | TRBJ1-6 | TRBV10-2 | CASSESGQGNSPLHF | TGCGCCAGCAGTGAGTCAGGACAGGGGAATTCACCCCTCCACTTT
TRBD1 | . | TRBJ2-7 | TRBV11-1 | CASSPKARGHEQYF | TGTGCCAGCAGCCCAAAGGCCAGGGGGCACGAGCAGTACTTC
. | . | TRBJ1-6 | TRBV7-6 | CASATGLKSPLHF | TGTGCCAGCGCCACAGGTTTGAAGTCACCCCTCCACTTT
. | . | TRBJ1-1 | TRBV5-4 | CASSLTGDTEAFF | TGTGCCAGCAGCTTGACGGGGGACACTGAAGCTTTCTTT
TRBD2 | . | TRBJ2-7 | TRBV4-1 | CASSHEGLAVRVYEQYF | TGCGCCAGCAGCCACGAGGGACTAGCGGTTAGAGTCTACGAGCAGTACTTC
TRBD1 | . | TRBJ1-5 | TRBV2 | CASSEPRTGIFDQPQHF | TGTGCCAGCAGTGAACCCCGGACAGGAATCTTCGATCAGCCCCAGCATTTT
TRBD2 | . | TRBJ2-1 | TRBV19 | CASSILPDDSGLAGDNEQFF | TGTGCCAGTAGTATCCTACCTGATGACTCGGGACTAGCGGGGGACAATGAGCAGTTCTTC
TRBD1 | . | TRBJ1-1 | TRBV5-4 | CASRAGTGERNTEAFF | TGTGCCAGCAGGGCCGGGACAGGGGAGCGGAACACTGAAGCTTTCTTT
. | . | TRBJ1-1 | TRBV11-1 | CASSLKRWKGRFTEAFF | TGTGCCAGCAGCTTAAAGCGGTGGAAGGGCAGATTTACTGAAGCTTTCTTT
TRBD1 | . | TRBJ1-4 | TRBV2 | CASSDWLGQGNSSSGEKLFF | TGTGCCAGCAGTGATTGGCTGGGACAGGGGAATAGTTCGTCTGGGGAAAAACTGTTTTTT
. | . | TRBJ1-5 | TRBV14 | CASSEGEGRGQPQHF | TGTGCCAGCAGCGAAGGGGAAGGGAGGGGTCAGCCCCAGCATTTT
TRBD1 | once | TRBJ1-5 | TRBV7-2 | CASSLGTGPQPQHF | TGTGCCAGCAGCTTAGGGACAGGGCCTCAGCCCCAGCATTTT
TRBD1 | . | TRBJ1-1 | TRBV29-1 | CSVDKDREHPNTEAFF | TGCAGCGTTGATAAGGACAGGGAACATCCGAACACTGAAGCTTTCTTT
. | . | TRBJ2-7 | TRBV7-6 | CASSRREKSPSEQYF | TGTGCCAGCAGCCGCAGGGAAAAGTCACCAAGCGAGCAGTACTTC
TRBD2 | . | TRBJ2-1 | TRBV5-1 | CASRVLAGGHNEQFF | TGCGCCAGCAGAGTACTAGCGGGGGGGCACAATGAGCAGTTCTTC
. | . | TRBJ2-6 | TRBV29-1 | CSVGSHPRKQGSDSGANVLTF | TGCAGCGTTGGGTCCCACCCCCGCAAACAGGGATCTGACTCTGGGGCCAACGTCCTGACTTTC
. | . | TRBJ2-7 | TRBV5-5 | CASSFTGFSISYEQYF | TGTGCCAGCAGCTTCACGGGTTTTTCTATCTCCTACGAGCAGTACTTC
TRBD1 | . | TRBJ1-6 | TRBV5-6 | CASSSRDRDNSPLHF | TGTGCCAGCAGCTCCCGGGACAGGGATAATTCACCCCTCCACTTT